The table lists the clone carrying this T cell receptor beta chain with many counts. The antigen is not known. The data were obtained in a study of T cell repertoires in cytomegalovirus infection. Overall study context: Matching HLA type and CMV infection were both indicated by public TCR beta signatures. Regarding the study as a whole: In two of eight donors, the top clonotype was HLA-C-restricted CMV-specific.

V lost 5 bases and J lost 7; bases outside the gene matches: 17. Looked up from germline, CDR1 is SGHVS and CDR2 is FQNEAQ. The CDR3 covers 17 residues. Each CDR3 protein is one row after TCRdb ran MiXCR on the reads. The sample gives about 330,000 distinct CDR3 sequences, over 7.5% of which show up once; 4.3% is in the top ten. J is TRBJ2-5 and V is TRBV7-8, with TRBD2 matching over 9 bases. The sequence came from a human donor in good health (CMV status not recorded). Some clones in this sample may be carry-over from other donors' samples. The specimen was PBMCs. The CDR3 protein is CASSRGQILAGRGTQYF. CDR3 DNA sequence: TGTGCCAGCAGCAGAGGACAAATTCTAGCGGGGAGGGGGACCCAGTACTTC.